This TCR beta chain was observed in a study of regulatory T cells in long-lasting Graves disease. Indicated time point: newly diagnosed GD, antithyroid drugs for less than 3 months. PBMC RNA served as the TCR library source. The CDR3 contains 12 residues. Trimming removed 3 bases from V and 7 bases from J, with 10 bases in between. Germline lookup yields CDR1 SGHDT and CDR2 YYEEEE. Construction of the TCR beta libraries employed iRepertoire HTBI primers in conjunction with Arm-PCR of CDR3 regions. TCRdb processed the multiplex PCR reads anew with MiXCR; each CDR3 protein has one entry. The data show roughly 350,000 distinct CDR3 sequences, 15% to 20% seen once. This clonotype was recorded many times. Separately, the same data were catalogued under a study of T cells in Graves' hyperthyroidism and ophthalmopathy.

The sample was peripheral blood mononuclear cells (PBMCs), taken at new diagnosis, from a patient treated with antithyroid drugs. This TCR was recovered from a woman aged 18-35 years with Graves disease. The rearrangement joins TRBV5-6 to TRBJ1-1, with D perhaps matching TRBD1 (5 bases). The CDR3 reads CASSSRQLEAFF. The CDR3 DNA reads as TGTGCCAGCAGCTCACGACAGCTTGAAGCTTTCTTT.